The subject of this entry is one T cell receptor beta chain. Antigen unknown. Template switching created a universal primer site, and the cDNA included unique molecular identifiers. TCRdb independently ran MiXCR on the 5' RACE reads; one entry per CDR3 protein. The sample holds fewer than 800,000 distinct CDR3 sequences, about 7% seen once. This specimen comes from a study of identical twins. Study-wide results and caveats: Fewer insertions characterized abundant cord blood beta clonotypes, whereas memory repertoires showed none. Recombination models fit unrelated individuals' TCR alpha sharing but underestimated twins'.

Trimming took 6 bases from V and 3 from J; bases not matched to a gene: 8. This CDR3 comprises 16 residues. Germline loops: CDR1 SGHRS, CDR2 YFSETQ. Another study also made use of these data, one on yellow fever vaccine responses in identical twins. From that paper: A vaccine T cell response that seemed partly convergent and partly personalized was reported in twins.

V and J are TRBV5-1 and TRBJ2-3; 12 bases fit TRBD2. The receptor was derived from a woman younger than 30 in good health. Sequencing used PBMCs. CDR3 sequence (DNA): TGCGCCAGCAACTCCCTGACTAGCGGGGGTACAGATACGCAGTATTTT. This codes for CASNSLTSGGTDTQYF.